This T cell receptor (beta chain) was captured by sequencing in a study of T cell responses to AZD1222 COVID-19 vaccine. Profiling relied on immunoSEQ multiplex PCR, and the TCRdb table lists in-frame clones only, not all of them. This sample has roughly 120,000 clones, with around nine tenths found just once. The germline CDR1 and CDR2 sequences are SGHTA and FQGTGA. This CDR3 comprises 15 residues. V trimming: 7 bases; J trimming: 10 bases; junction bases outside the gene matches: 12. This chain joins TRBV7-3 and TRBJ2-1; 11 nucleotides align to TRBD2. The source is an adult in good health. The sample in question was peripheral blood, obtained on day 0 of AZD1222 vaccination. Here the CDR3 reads CASTMTSGTTSEQFF. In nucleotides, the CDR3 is TGTGCCAGCACTATGACTAGCGGGACAACAAGCGAGCAGTTCTTC.